The subject of this entry is one T cell receptor beta chain. Its matching antigen is unknown. The sample comes from a study of shared clonotypes between healthy human individuals. Study information: Researchers drew samples from two women and a few men aged 18 to 49.

Profiling relied on immunoSEQ multiplex PCR, and the TCRdb table lists in-frame clones only, not all of them. The top ten clones hold 24% of a sample with about 820,000 clones, 85% to 95% of them seen once. Notes on the study in general: The sharing of approximately 5.1% of naive CD4 clonotypes was seen across several donors.

Naive CD8 isolation took CD45RO-negative cells positively selected for CCR7 and excluded terminally differentiated effector memory CD45RA+ cells. The length of the CDR3 is 16 residues. Germline V CDR1 and CDR2: SGHRS, YFSETQ. With 2 bases clipped from V and 2 bases from J, the junction kept 3 bases outside the gene matches. The rearrangement joins TRBV5-1 to TRBJ2-2; 10 bases agree with TRBD2. The clonotype originates from a man in his thirties or forties in good health. Sequenced: naive CD8+ T cells sorted from blood. CDR3 in DNA: TGCGCCAGCAGCTTCTCTAGCGGGAGAAACACCGGGGAGCTGTTTTTT. It yields the protein CASSFSSGRNTGELFF.